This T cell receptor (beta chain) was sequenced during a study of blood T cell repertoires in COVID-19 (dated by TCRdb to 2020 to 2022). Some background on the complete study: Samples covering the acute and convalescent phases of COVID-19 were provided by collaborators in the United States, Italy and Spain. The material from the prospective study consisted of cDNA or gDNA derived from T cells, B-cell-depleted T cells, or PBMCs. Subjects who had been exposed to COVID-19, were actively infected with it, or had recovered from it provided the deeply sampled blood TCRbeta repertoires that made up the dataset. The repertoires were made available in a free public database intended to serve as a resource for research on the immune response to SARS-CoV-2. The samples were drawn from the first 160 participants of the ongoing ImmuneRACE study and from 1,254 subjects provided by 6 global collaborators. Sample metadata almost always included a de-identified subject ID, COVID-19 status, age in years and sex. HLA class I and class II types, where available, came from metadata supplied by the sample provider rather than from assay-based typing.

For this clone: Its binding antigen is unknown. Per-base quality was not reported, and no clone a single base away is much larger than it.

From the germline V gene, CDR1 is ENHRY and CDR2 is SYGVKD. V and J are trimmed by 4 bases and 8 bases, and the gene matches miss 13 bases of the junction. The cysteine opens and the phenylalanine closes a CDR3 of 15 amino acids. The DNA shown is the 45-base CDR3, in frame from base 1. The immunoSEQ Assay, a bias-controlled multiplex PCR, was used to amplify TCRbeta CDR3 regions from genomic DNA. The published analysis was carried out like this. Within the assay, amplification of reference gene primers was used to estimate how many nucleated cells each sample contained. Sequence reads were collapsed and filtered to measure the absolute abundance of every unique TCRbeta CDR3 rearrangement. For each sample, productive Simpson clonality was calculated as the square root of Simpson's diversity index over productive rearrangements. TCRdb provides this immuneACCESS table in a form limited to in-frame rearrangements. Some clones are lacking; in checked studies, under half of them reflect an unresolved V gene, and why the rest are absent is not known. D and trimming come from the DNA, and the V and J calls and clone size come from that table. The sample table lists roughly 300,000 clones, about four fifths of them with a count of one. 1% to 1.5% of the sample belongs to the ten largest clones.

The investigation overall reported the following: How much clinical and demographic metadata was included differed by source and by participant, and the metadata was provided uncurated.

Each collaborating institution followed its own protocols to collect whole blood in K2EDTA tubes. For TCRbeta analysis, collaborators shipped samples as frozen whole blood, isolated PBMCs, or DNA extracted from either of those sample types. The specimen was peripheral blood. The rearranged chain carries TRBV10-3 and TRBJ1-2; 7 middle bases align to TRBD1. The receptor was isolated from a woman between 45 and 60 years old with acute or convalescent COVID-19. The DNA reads TGTGCCATCAGTGTTCTTCCAGGACAGGAGGGAGGCTACACCTTC. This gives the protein CAISVLPGQEGGYTF.